This T cell receptor beta chain was sequenced during a study of cytomegalovirus exposure and HLA in healthy donors. The assay was immunoSEQ multiplex PCR, and TCRdb's table has in-frame clones only and misses some. In the table there are about 150,000 clones, around 88% of which are singletons. The ends lost 5 bases at V and 9 bases at J; junction bases unmatched: 6. The germline V gene has CDR1 MNHEY and CDR2 SMNVEV (reference sequence). There are 15 residues in the CDR3. This clone appeared a few times. The receptor was derived from a man younger than 35 in good health and CMV-seropositive. The sequenced material came from PBMCs. The rearrangement joins TRBV27 to TRBJ2-4, with 14 bases lining up with TRBD2. The CDR3 region is CASSAGTSGSGIQYF. CDR3 DNA sequence: TGTGCCAGCAGTGCCGGGACTAGCGGGAGTGGCATTCAGTACTTC.